A selection of T cell receptor beta chains follows, all from one sample in a study of cytomegalovirus exposure and HLA in healthy donors. The data were produced by immunoSEQ multiplex PCR, yet TCRdb's version contains in-frame clones alone and is incomplete. The sample yields over 150,000 clones, 84% seen once. Sequencing was performed on PBMCs. The origin of the receptors is a boy under 10 years old in good health and CMV-seronegative. CDR3s leave out the opening cysteine and the closing phenylalanine or tryptophan.

>TRBJ2-3|13|TRBV5-1
ASSLVAQFTDTQY
>TRBJ2-7|13|TRBV7-8
ASSPRVSSSYEQY
>TRBJ2-7|12|TRBV27
ASSSGQIFYEQY
>TRBJ2-5|10|TRBV11-2
ASRSRWETQY
>TRBJ2-1|15|TRBV5-1
ASSLHSGQSPYNEQF
>TRBJ2-1|10|TRBV19
ASSSGYNEQF
>TRBJ2-5|13|TRBV9
ASSVVGTGEETQY
>TRBJ2-7|14|TRBV5-4
ASSPVTGANSYEQY
>TRBJ2-3|11|TRBV4-1
ASSQWTSGTQY
>TRBJ2-5|12|TRBV19
ASRSPEGEETQY
>TRBJ1-4|13|TRBV5-1
ASRVRTATNEKLF
>TRBJ2-3|13|TRBV19
ASSPGLAGADTQY
>TRBJ2-5|13|TRBV9
ASSIGTGFGETQY
>TRBJ2-1|16|TRBV28
ASSFRAGSRLSYNEQF
>TRBJ2-5|12|TRBV19
ASSGLADQETQY
>TRBJ2-1|10|TRBV29-1
SVGLGDNEQF
>TRBJ1-2|13|TRBV5-1
ASSPRDRGLYGYT
>TRBJ2-2|11|TRBV29-1
SVRSTNTGELF
>TRBJ2-1|14|TRBV4-1
ASRPGQLSSYNEQF
>TRBJ2-7|15|TRBV4-2
ASSQEPIMTRELEQY
>TRBJ2-7|11|TRBV27
ASSPSRGLEQY
>TRBJ1-1|12|TRBV7-9
ASSTGTGGTEAF
>TRBJ2-5|12|TRBV5-1
ASSIGTSGETQY
>TRBJ2-7|12|TRBV4-1
ASSPRTKTYEQY
>TRBJ1-1|10|TRBV29-1
SVDGTSTEAF
>TRBJ2-2|9|TRBV5-6
ASSSGGELF
>TRBJ2-5|12|TRBV18
ASSLGTGEETQY
>TRBJ2-2|16|TRBV6-1
ASSENKIFGVNTGELF
>TRBJ1-2|13|TRBV7-3
ASSPGGDRDYGYT
>TRBJ1-5|15|TRBV4-2
ASSQRTGALSNQPQH